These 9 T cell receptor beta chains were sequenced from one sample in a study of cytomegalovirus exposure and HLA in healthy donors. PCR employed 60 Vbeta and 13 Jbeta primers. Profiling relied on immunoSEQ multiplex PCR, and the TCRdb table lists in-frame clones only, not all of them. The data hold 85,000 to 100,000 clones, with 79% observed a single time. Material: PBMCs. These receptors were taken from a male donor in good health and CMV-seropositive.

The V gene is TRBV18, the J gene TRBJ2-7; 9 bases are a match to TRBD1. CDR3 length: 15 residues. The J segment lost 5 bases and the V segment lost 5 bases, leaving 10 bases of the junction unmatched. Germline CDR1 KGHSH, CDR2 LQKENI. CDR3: CASSFQGQGSNEQYF. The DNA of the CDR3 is TGTGCCAGCTCATTCCAAGGACAGGGGTCCAACGAGCAGTACTTC.

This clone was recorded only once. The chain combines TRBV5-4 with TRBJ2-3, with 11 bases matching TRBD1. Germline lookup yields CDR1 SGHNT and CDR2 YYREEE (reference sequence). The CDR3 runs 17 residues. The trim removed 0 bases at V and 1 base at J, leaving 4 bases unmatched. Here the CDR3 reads CASSLAGGQGGTDTQYF. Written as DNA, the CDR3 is TGTGCCAGCAGCTTGGCCGGGGGACAGGGGGGCACAGATACGCAGTATTTT.

CDR3 bases: TGTGCCAGCAGTGACCCGGACAGGGGTACAGATACGCAGTATTTT. Its protein product is CASSDPDRGTDTQYF. This chain joins TRBV6-4 and TRBJ2-3; 9 bases line up with TRBD1. Trimming took 2 bases from V and 3 from J; bases not matched to a gene: 3. The germline gives CDR1 MRHNA, CDR2 SNTAGT. The CDR3 is 15 residues long.

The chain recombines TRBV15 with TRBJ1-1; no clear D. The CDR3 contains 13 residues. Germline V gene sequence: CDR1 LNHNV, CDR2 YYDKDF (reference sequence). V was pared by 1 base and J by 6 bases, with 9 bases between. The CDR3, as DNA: TGTGCCACCAGCAGAGGTACAGTGGCTGAAGCTTTCTTT. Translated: CATSRGTVAEAFF.

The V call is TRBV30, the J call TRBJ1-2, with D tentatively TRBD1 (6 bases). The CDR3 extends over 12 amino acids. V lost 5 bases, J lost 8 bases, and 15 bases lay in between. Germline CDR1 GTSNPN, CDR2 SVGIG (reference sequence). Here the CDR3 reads CAWGEGVWGYTF. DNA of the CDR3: TGTGCCTGGGGTGAGGGGGTCTGGGGCTACACCTTC.

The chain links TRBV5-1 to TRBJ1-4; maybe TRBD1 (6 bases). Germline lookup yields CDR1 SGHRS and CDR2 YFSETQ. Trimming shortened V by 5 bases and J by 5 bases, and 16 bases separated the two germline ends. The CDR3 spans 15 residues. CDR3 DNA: TGCGCCAGCAGTCAGGACGGGACACTGAATGAAAAACTGTTTTTT. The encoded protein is CASSQDGTLNEKLFF.

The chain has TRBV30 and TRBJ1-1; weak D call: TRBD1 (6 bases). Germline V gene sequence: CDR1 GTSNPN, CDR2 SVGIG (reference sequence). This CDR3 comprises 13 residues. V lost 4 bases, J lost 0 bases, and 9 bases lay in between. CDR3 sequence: CAWTGQLNTEAFF. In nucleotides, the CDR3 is TGTGCCTGGACTGGACAGTTGAACACTGAAGCTTTCTTT.

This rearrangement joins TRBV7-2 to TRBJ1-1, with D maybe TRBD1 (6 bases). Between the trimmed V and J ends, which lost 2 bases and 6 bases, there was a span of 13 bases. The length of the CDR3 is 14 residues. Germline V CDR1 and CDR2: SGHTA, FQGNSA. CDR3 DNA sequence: TGTGCCAGCAGCTTAAGGACGTCAGGGGCTGAAGCTTTCTTT. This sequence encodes CASSLRTSGAEAFF.

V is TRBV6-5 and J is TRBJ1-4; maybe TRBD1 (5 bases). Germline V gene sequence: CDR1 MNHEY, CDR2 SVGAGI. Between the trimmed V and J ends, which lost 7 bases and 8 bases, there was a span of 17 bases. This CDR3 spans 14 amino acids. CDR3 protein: CASTDSYLGEKLFF. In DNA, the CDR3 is TGTGCCAGCACCGACAGCTATTTGGGCGAAAAACTGTTTTTT.